These 16 T cell receptor beta chains originate from one sample sequenced in a study of blood T cell repertoires in COVID-19. Sequencing was performed with immunoSEQ multiplex PCR; in TCRdb, only in-frame clones are kept and a portion is missing. The data hold 150,000 to 200,000 clones, with roughly 90% observed a single time. Specimen: peripheral blood. Receptors were obtained from a man in his sixties with acute or convalescent COVID-19.

The chain carries TRBV7-9 and TRBJ2-5; TRBD2 might be the D (6 bases). This CDR3 region has 15 residues. The V end lost 4 bases, the J end lost 3 bases, and 15 bases lay between the germline ends. Germline V gives CDR1 SEHNR, CDR2 FQNEAQ (reference sequence). In nucleotides, the CDR3 is TGTGCCAGCAGCTCGCCGGGACTTTTGAAAGAGACCCAGTACTTC. Encoded protein: CASSSPGLLKETQYF.

The rearrangement joins TRBV7-2 to TRBJ2-1, with 16 bases that match TRBD2. In germline, CDR1 is SGHTA, CDR2 FQGNSA. The CDR3 spans 17 residues. V lost 5 bases, J lost 7 bases, and 8 bases stayed unmatched. The CDR3 nucleotides read TGTGCCAGCAGCCAGGGACTAGCGGGAGGGCCAGGGAATGAGCAGTTCTTC. It translates to CASSQGLAGGPGNEQFF.

The chain employs TRBV30 and TRBJ2-6; D uncertain. Germline V lookup: CDR1 GTSNPN, CDR2 SVGIG (reference sequence). V lost 2 bases to trimming and J lost 0 bases, with 8 bases between them. The CDR3 has 15 amino acids. This CDR3 is CAWSKLRSGANVLTF. In DNA form, the CDR3 reads TGTGCCTGGAGTAAACTGCGCTCTGGGGCCAACGTCCTGACTTTC. Based on the CDR3 plus reference TRBV30 and TRBJ2-6, the full variable domain is SQTIHQWPATLVQPVGSPLSLECTVEGTSNPNLYWYRQAAGRGLQLLFYSVGIGQISSEVPQNLSASRPQDRQFILSSKKLLLSDSGFYLCAWSKLRSGANVLTFGAGSRLTVL.

The CDR3, as DNA: TGTGCTAGTGGATCTAGCGGAAACACCGGGGAGCTGTTTTTT. Translating gives CASGSSGNTGELFF. This sequence joins TRBV12-5 and TRBJ2-2; 7 bases agree with TRBD2. CDR3 length equals 14 residues. Germline-derived CDR1 and CDR2 are LGHNT and FRNRAP. The V and J ends lost 6 bases and 2 bases, in that order; junction bases with no gene match: 3.

This clone occurred once. The V call is TRBV7-9, the J call TRBJ2-1, with 10 bases that match TRBD2. This CDR3 is built from 15 residues. Germline trimming cut 4 bases from V and 2 bases from J; bases unmatched to any gene: 2. CDR1 and CDR2 from the germline V gene are SEHNR and FQNEAQ (reference sequence). For the CDR3, the DNA is TGTGCCAGCAGCTCTGGACTAGCGGCCTACAATGAGCAGTTCTTC. Translating gives CASSSGLAAYNEQFF.

This chain links TRBV19 with TRBJ1-2; 7 positions agree with TRBD1. After removal of 6 bases from V and 5 bases from J, the junction contained 3 bases not matched to a gene. CDR3 length: 12 residues. From germline, CDR1 is LNHDA and CDR2 SQIVND (reference sequence). The CDR3 bases are TGTGCCAGTAGAAAGGACAGGTATGGCTACACCTTC. Translating it yields CASRKDRYGYTF.

The chain links TRBV5-1 to TRBJ2-2, with D perhaps matching TRBD1 (6 bases). V lost 6 bases and J 0 bases, leaving 21 bases between the germline ends. In germline, CDR1 is SGHRS, CDR2 YFSETQ. The CDR3 totals 18 residues. CDR3: CASTSQLQGASNTGELFF. CDR3 coding DNA: TGCGCCAGCACCAGTCAACTACAGGGTGCCTCGAACACCGGGGAGCTGTTTTTT.

This chain joins TRBV19 and TRBJ2-2, with 9 bases fitting TRBD2. This CDR3 has 16 amino acids. Germline values: CDR1 LNHDA, CDR2 SQIVND (reference sequence). V gave up 7 bases and J gave up 2 bases; unmatched junction bases: 8. The CDR3 nucleotides are TGTGCCAGTAAGGATAGCGGGGGCGCAAACACCGGGGAGCTGTTTTTT. Protein: CASKDSGGANTGELFF. Full variable domain (missing parts from reference TRBV19 and TRBJ2-2): DGGITQSPKYLFRKEGQNVTLSCEQNLNHDAMYWYRQDPGQGLRLIYYSQIVNDFQKGDIAEGYSVSREKKESFPLTVTSAQKNPTAFYLCASKDSGGANTGELFFGEGSRLTVL.

The chain employs TRBV29-1 and TRBJ2-5; D gene ambiguous. This CDR3 is 13 amino acids long. The germline V gene encodes CDR1 SQVTM and CDR2 ANQGSEA. The V and J ends lost 1 base and 1 base respectively, with 7 bases between them. CDR3 loop: CSVEAASQETQYF. The CDR3 bases are TGCAGCGTTGAAGCGGCTAGCCAAGAGACCCAGTACTTC.

This clone was seen a handful of times. This sequence joins TRBV18 and TRBJ1-3, with no clear D. Germline assignment: CDR1 KGHSH and CDR2 LQKENI. V lost 0 bases and J lost 3, with 9 bases in between. The length of the CDR3 is 15 residues. CDR3 amino acids: CASSPPGEDGNTIYF. The CDR3 nucleotides are TGTGCCAGCTCACCACCCGGGGAAGATGGAAACACCATATATTTT.

The chain's CDR3 is CASSFRDRGRSGYTF. The CDR3 DNA reads as TGTGCCAGCAGCTTCCGGGACAGGGGGCGAAGTGGCTACACCTTC. V and J are TRBV5-4 and TRBJ1-2, with 12 bases fitting TRBD1. The CDR3 runs 15 residues. Germline CDR1 SGHNT, CDR2 YYREEE (reference sequence). After removal of 2 bases from V and 7 bases from J, the junction contained 6 bases not matched to a gene.

The rearrangement joins TRBV19 to TRBJ1-2, with D uncertain. The V end lost 5 bases, the J end lost 7 bases, and 11 bases lay between the germline ends. Germline CDR1 reads LNHDA; CDR2 reads SQIVND (reference sequence). The CDR3 runs 12 residues. CDR3 region: CASSVRGSGYTF. DNA for the CDR3: TGTGCCAGTAGTGTGCGGGGATCTGGCTACACCTTC.

The rearrangement links TRBV12-3 or TRBV12-4 to TRBJ2-1; the D is unclear. The CDR3 contains 13 residues. Between the trimmed V and J ends, which lost 5 bases and 7 bases, there was a span of 12 bases. The CDR3 loop is CASSPRDGNEQFF. CDR3 DNA sequence: TGTGCCAGCAGTCCCCGAGACGGGAATGAGCAGTTCTTC.

This clone was seen more than once but under ten times. The chain recombines TRBV19 with TRBJ1-1, with D uncertain. V was clipped by 6 bases and J by 0 bases, with 14 bases between them. The length of the CDR3 is 15 residues. CDR1 is LNHDA, CDR2 SQIVND, per germline (reference sequence). The DNA for the CDR3 is TGTGCCAGTAGCGGACTGGGTGCTCTGAACACTGAAGCTTTCTTT. It encodes CASSGLGALNTEAFF.

CDR3 amino acids: CASSQARTTSGSSDTQYF. Here the CDR3 DNA reads TGTGCCAGCAGCCAGGCGAGGACGACTAGCGGGAGCTCAGATACGCAGTATTTT. V usage is TRBV4-2 and J usage is TRBJ2-3; TRBD2 aligns across 12 bases. CDR3 length: 18 amino acids. Germline V gene sequence: CDR1 LGHNA, CDR2 YNFKEQ. Trimming took 3 bases from V and 4 from J; bases not matched to a gene: 11.

The V gene is TRBV7-9, the J gene TRBJ2-7; TRBD1 matches 7 bases. The V segment lost 5 bases and the J segment 0 bases; nucleotides outside the gene matches: 7. The germline gives CDR1 SEHNR, CDR2 FQNEAQ (reference sequence). This CDR3 region has 15 residues. CDR3 DNA: TGTGCCAGCAGCCCCGACAGGGTCTCCTCCTACGAGCAGTACGTC. Protein product: CASSPDRVSSYEQYV.